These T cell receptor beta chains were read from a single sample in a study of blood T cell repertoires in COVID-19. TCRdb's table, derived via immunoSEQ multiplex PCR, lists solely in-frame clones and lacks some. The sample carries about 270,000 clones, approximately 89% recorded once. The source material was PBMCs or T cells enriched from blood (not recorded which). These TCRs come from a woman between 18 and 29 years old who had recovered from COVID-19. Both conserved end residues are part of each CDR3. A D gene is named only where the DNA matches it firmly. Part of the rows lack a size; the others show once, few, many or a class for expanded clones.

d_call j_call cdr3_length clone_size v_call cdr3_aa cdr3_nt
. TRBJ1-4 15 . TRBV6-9 CASSYAVAVNEKLFF TGTGCCAGCAGTTACGCGGTGGCAGTCAATGAAAAACTGTTTTTT
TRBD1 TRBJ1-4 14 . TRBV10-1 CASTPQGKGEKLFF TGCGCCAGCACCCCACAGGGGAAAGGGGAAAAACTGTTTTTT
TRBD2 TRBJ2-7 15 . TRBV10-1 CASSEGTSGPYEQYF TGCGCCAGCAGTGAAGGGACTAGCGGACCCTACGAGCAGTACTTC
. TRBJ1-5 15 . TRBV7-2 CASSFGGEDNQPQHF TGTGCCAGCAGCTTTGGTGGGGAGGACAATCAGCCCCAGCATTTT
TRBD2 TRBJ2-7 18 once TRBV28 CASSVMGASGRATYEQYF TGTGCCAGCAGCGTGATGGGGGCTAGCGGGAGAGCCACCTACGAGCAGTACTTC
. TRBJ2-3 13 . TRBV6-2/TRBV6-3 CASSHQGRRLQYF TGTGCCAGCAGCCATCAGGGGCGCCGTCTTCAGTATTTT
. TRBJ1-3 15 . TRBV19 CASSSSGDSGNTIYF TGTGCCAGTAGCTCATCAGGGGACTCTGGAAACACCATATATTTT
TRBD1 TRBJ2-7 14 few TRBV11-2 CASSSRTGGDEQYF TGTGCCAGCAGCTCACGGACAGGGGGCGACGAGCAGTACTTC
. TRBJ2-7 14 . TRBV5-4 CASRFEVFSYEQYF TGTGCCAGCAGGTTTGAGGTATTTTCCTACGAGCAGTACTTC
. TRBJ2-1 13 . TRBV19 CASSLGTNNEQFF TGTGCCAGTAGTCTCGGGACAAACAATGAGCAGTTCTTC
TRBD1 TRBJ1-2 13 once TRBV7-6 CASSSAPTGRYTF TGTGCCAGCAGCTCAGCTCCGACAGGGAGGTACACCTTC
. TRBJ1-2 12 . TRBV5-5 CASSLEFGGYTF TGTGCCAGCAGCTTGGAGTTTGGCGGCTACACCTTC
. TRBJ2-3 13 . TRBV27 CAIAASGEDTQYF TGTGCCATCGCTGCCTCGGGGGAAGATACGCAGTATTTT
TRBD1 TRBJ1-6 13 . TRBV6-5 CAIAQDRASPLHF TGTGCCATCGCTCAGGACAGGGCCTCACCCCTCCACTTT
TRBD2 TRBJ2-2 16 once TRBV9 CASSLLAGGPAGELFF TGTGCCAGCAGTCTTCTAGCGGGGGGGCCCGCCGGGGAGCTGTTTTTT
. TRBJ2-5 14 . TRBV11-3 CASSLGQLGETQYF TGTGCCAGCAGCTTAGGGCAGCTGGGCGAGACCCAGTACTTC
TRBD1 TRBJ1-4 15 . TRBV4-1 CASSQETRGREKLFF TGCGCCAGCAGCCAAGAAACCAGGGGGCGTGAAAAACTGTTTTTT
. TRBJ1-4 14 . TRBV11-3 CASSGASSDEKLFF TGTGCCAGCAGCGGGGCCTCCTCGGATGAAAAACTGTTTTTT
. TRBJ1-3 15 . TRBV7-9 CASSSSAGGGNTIYF TGTGCCAGCAGCTCCTCTGCGGGGGGCGGGAACACCATATATTTT
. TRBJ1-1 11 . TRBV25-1 CASSEGTEAFF TGTGCCAGCAGCGAGGGCACTGAAGCTTTCTTT
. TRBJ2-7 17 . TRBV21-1 CASSKGTGQGATYEQYF TGTGCCAGCAGCAAGGGGACTGGACAGGGGGCCACCTACGAGCAGTACTTC
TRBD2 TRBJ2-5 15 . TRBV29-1 CSAGLAGGSGETQYF TGCAGCGCAGGACTAGCGGGAGGCTCCGGAGAGACCCAGTACTTC
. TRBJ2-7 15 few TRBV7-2 CASSPQLVSSYEQYF TGTGCCAGCAGCCCCCAGCTAGTGAGTTCCTACGAGCAGTACTTC
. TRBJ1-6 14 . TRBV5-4 CASSFGQVSSPLHF TGTGCCAGCAGTTTCGGACAAGTATCTTCACCCCTCCACTTT
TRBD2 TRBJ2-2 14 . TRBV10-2 CASRTSGRNGELFF TGCGCCAGCCGGACTAGCGGGAGGAACGGGGAGCTGTTTTTT
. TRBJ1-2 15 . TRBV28 CASSLGGGFNYGYTF TGTGCCAGCAGTCTGGGCGGAGGTTTTAACTATGGCTACACCTTC
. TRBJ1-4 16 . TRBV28 CASNRAWRVTDEKLFF TGTGCCAGCAATAGGGCCTGGAGGGTGACTGATGAAAAACTGTTTTTT
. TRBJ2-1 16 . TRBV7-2 CASSLDGRSSYNEQFF TGTGCCAGCAGCTTAGATGGGAGGAGCTCCTACAATGAGCAGTTCTTC
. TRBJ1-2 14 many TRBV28 CASSLIGTPDGYTF TGTGCCAGCAGTTTAATAGGGACTCCCGATGGCTACACCTTC
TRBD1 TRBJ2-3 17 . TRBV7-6 CASSSVASGGRSDTQYF TGTGCCAGCAGCTCAGTAGCGTCAGGGGGACGTTCCGATACGCAGTATTTT
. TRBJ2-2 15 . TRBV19 CASSILRESTGELFF TGTGCCAGTAGTATCTTGAGGGAGTCCACCGGGGAGCTGTTTTTT
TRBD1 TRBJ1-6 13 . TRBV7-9 CASRGGHNSPLHF TGTGCCAGCAGAGGGGGCCATAATTCACCCCTCCACTTT
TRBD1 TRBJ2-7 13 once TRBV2 CASIRDSIYEQYF TGTGCCAGCATTCGGGACAGCATCTACGAGCAGTACTTC
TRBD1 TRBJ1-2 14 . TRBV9 CASSVAGGLVGYTF TGTGCCAGCAGCGTAGCAGGGGGCCTGGTTGGCTACACCTTC
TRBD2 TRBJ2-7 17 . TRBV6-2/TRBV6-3 CASSYSIATSGSNEQYF TGTGCCAGCAGTTACTCGATAGCGACTAGCGGGAGTAACGAGCAGTACTTC
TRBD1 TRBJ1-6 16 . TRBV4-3 CASSQDLDRARSPLHF TGCGCCAGCAGCCAAGATCTTGACAGGGCACGGTCACCCCTCCACTTT
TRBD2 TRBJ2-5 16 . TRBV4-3 CASSRTGTSGEETQYF TGCGCCAGCAGCCGCACCGGGACTAGCGGGGAAGAGACCCAGTACTTC
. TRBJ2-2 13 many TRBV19 CASRRGGTGELFF TGTGCCAGCCGTAGGGGGGGCACCGGGGAGCTGTTTTTT
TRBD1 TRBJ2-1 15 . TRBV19 CASSLEGQGYNEQFF TGTGCCAGTAGTCTAGAAGGACAGGGTTACAATGAGCAGTTCTTC
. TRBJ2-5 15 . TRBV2 CASSDLVESPETQYF TGTGCCAGCAGTGATTTAGTGGAGTCGCCCGAGACCCAGTACTTC
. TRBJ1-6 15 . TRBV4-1 CASSQLTTINSPLHF TGCGCCAGCAGCCAACTAACCACTATTAATTCACCCCTCCACTTT
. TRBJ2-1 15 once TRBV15 CATGLGGSGNNEQFF TGTGCCACCGGATTGGGAGGTAGCGGTAACAATGAGCAGTTCTTC
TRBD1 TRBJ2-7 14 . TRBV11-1 CASSLTGTAELEYF TGTGCCAGCAGCTTAACCGGGACAGCGGAATTGGAGTACTTC
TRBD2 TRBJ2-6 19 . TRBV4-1 CASSQGKLAPVSGANVLTF TGCGCCAGCAGCCAAGGTAAACTAGCGCCGGTCTCTGGGGCCAACGTCCTGACTTTC
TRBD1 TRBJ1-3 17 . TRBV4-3 CASSHSPGQDSGNTIYF TGCGCCAGCAGCCATTCCCCGGGACAGGACTCTGGAAACACCATATATTTT
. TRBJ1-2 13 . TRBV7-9 CASSLSRVDGYTF TGTGCCAGCAGCTTGAGCAGGGTGGATGGCTACACCTTC
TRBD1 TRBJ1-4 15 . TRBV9 CASSATGTGHEKLFF TGTGCCAGCAGCGCGACCGGGACAGGGCATGAAAAACTGTTTTTT
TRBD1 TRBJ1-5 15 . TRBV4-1 CASSHPGGEGQPQHF TGCGCCAGCAGCCACCCAGGGGGAGAGGGTCAGCCCCAGCATTTT
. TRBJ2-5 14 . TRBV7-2 CASSFGGIQETQYF TGTGCCAGCAGCTTTGGGGGGATCCAAGAGACCCAGTACTTC
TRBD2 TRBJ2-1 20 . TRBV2 CASSEARGLAGGQLGDEQFF TGTGCCAGCAGTGAAGCGCGAGGATTGGCGGGAGGGCAGTTGGGGGATGAGCAGTTCTTC